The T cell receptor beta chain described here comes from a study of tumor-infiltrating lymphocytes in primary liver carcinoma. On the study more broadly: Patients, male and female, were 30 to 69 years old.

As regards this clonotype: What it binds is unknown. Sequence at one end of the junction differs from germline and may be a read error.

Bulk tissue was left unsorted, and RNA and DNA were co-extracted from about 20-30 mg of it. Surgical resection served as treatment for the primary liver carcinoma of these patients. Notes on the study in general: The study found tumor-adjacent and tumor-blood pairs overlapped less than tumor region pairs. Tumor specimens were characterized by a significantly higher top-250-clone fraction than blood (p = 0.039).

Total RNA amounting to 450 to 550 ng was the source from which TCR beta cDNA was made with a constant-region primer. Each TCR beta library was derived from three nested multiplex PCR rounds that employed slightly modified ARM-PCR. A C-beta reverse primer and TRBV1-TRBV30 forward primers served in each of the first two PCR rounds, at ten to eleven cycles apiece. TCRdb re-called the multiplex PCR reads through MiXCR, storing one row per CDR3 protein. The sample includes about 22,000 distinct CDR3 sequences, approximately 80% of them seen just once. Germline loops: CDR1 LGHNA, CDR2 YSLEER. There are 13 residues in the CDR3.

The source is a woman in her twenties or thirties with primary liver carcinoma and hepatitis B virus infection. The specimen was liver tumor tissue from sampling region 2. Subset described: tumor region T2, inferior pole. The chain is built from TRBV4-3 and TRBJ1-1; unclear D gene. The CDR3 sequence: CASSQGPGSPSLF. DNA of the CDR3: TGCGCCAGCAGCCAAGGTCCGGGGTCTCCATCTCTCTTT.